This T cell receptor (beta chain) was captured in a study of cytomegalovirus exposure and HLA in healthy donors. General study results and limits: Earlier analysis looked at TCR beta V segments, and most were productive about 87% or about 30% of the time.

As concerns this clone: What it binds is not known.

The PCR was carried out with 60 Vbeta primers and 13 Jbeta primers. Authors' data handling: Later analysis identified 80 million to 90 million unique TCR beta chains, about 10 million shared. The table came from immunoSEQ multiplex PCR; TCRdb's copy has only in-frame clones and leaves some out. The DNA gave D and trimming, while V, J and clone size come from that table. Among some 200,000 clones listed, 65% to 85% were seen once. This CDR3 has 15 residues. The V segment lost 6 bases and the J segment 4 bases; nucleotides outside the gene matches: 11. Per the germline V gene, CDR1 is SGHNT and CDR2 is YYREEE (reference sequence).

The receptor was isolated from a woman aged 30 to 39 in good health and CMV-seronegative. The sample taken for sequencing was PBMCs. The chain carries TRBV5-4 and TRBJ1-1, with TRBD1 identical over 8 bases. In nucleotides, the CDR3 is TGTGCCAGCATCCTTCCCAGGGGGCTGAGCACTGAAGCTTTCTTT. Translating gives CASILPRGLSTEAFF.